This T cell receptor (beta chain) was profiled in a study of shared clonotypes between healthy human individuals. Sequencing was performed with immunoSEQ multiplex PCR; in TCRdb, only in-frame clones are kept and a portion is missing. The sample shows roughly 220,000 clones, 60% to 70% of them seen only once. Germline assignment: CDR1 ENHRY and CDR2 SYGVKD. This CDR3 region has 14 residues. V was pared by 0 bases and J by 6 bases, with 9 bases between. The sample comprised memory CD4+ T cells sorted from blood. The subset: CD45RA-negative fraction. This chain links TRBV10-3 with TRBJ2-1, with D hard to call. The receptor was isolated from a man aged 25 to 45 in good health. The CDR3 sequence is CAISESYGVNEQFF. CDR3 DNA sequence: TGTGCCATCAGTGAGTCGTACGGAGTCAATGAGCAGTTCTTC.